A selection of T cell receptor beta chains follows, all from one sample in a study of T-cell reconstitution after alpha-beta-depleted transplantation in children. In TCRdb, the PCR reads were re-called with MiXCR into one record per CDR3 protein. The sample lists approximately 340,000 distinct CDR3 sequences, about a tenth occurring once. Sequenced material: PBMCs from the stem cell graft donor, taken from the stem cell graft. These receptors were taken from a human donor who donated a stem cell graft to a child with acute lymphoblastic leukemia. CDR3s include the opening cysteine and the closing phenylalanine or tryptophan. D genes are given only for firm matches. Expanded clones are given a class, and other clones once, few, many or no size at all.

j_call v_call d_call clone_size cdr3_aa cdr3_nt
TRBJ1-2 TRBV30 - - CAWSVYLDGYTF TGTGCCTGGAGTGTGTATCTCGATGGCTACACCTTC
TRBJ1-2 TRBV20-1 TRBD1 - CSAGRDSRGYTF TGCAGTGCTGGACGGGACAGCAGAGGCTACACCTTC
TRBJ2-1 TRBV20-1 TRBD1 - CSGPGQGVYNEQFF TGCAGTGGCCCGGGACAGGGGGTTTACAATGAGCAGTTCTTC
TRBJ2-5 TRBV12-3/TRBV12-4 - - CASSPNSGQRGETQYF TGTGCCAGCAGTCCCAACTCGGGACAACGAGGAGAGACCCAGTACTTC
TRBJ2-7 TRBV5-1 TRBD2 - CASSLDLAGGTYEQYF TGCGCCAGCAGCTTGGATCTAGCGGGGGGTACCTACGAGCAGTACTTC
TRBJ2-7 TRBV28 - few CASSTGGDEQYF TGTGCCAGCAGTACAGGCGGGGACGAGCAGTACTTC
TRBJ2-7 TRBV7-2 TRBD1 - CASSHGTGGSYEQYF TGTGCCAGCAGCCACGGGACAGGGGGCTCCTACGAGCAGTACTTC
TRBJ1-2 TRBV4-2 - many CASSQGVATNYGYTF TGTGCCAGCAGCCAAGGGGTGGCTACTAACTATGGCTACACCTTC
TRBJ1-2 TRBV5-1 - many CASRQGEQEGYTF TGCGCCAGCAGGCAAGGGGAACAAGAGGGCTACACCTTC
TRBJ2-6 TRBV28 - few CASSLRRIGSGANVLTF TGTGCCAGCAGTTTAAGGCGTATAGGCTCTGGGGCCAACGTCCTGACTTTC
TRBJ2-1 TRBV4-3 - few CASSQDRDISSYNEQFF TGCGCCAGCAGCCAAGATCGTGACATCAGCTCCTACAATGAGCAGTTCTTC
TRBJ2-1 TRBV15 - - CATQGLTANEQFF TGTGCCACCCAAGGACTAACGGCCAATGAGCAGTTCTTC
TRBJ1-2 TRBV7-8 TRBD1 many CASSSPTGQGGGYTF TGTGCCAGCAGCTCCCCTACCGGACAGGGAGGCGGCTACACCTTC
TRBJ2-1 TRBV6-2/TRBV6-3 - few CASHLGSSYNEQFF TGTGCCAGCCATCTGGGGAGCTCCTACAATGAGCAGTTCTTC
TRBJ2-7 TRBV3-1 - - CASSKILEGRGRTYEQYF TGTGCCAGCAGCAAAATCCTGGAGGGAAGGGGGCGAACCTACGAGCAGTACTTC
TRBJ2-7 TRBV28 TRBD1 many CASSGVTGVPYEQYF TGTGCCAGCAGTGGGGTCACAGGGGTCCCCTACGAGCAGTACTTC
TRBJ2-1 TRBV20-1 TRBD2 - CSAWTSGSSEQFF TGCAGTGCCTGGACTAGCGGGAGCTCGGAGCAGTTCTTC
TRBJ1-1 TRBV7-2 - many CASSFSATEAFF TGTGCCAGCAGCTTCTCGGCCACTGAAGCTTTCTTT
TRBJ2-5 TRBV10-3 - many CAISDLRDRKETQYF TGTGCCATCAGCGATCTTAGAGACCGCAAAGAGACCCAGTACTTC
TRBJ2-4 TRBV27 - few CASSSHKGTLAKNVQYF TGTGCCAGCAGTTCCCACAAGGGAACACTAGCCAAAAACGTTCAGTACTTC
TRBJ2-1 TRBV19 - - CASRQGFRGNEQFF TGTGCCAGTAGGCAGGGGTTTCGCGGGAATGAGCAGTTCTTC
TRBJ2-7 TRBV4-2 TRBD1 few CASSQAGGGGEQYF TGTGCCAGCAGCCAAGCAGGGGGCGGAGGCGAGCAGTACTTC
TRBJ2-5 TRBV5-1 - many CASSPGLVQETQYF TGCGCCAGCAGCCCAGGACTTGTCCAAGAGACCCAGTACTTC
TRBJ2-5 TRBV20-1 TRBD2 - CSVNSGRGGQGTQYF TGCAGTGTCAATAGCGGGAGGGGGGGCCAGGGGACCCAGTACTTC
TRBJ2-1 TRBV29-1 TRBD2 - CRRREAYNEQFF TGCAGGAGGCGGGAGGCCTACAATGAGCAGTTCTTC
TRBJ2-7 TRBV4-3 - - CASSQDRTVPYEQYF TGCGCCAGCAGCCAGGATCGGACAGTCCCCTACGAGCAGTACTTC
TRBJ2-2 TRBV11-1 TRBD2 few CASLKKRANSGSGTGELFF TGTGCCAGCCTCAAGAAACGGGCAAATAGCGGGAGTGGGACCGGGGAGCTGTTTTTT
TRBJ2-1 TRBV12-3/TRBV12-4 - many CASSFYSSGNEQFF TGTGCCAGCAGTTTCTACTCCTCCGGGAATGAGCAGTTCTTC
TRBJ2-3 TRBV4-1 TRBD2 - CASSQGYPGLAGARGTDTQYF TGCGCCAGCAGCCAGGGATATCCGGGACTAGCGGGAGCTCGGGGCACAGATACGCAGTATTTT
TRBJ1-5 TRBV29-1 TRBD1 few CSAQGGAGNQPQHF TGCAGCGCACAGGGGGGAGCTGGCAATCAGCCCCAGCATTTT
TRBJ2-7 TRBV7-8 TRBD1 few CASSTWQGATYEQYF TGTGCCAGCAGCACGTGGCAGGGGGCAACCTACGAGCAGTACTTC